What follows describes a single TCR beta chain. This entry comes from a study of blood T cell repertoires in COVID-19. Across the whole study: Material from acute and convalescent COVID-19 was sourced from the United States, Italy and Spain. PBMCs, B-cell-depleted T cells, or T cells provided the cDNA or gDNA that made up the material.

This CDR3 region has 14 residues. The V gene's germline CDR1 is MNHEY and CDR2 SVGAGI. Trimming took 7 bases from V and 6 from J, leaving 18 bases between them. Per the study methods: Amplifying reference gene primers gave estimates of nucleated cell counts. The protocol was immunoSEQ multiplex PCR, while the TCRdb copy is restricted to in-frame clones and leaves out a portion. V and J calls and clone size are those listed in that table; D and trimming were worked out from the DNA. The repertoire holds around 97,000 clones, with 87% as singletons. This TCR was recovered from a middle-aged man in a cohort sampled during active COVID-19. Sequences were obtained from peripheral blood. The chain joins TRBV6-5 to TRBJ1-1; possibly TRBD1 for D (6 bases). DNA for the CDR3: TGTGCCAGCAAAGAAAGCAGGGGCGGGCCTGAAGCTTTCTTT. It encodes CASKESRGGPEAFF.